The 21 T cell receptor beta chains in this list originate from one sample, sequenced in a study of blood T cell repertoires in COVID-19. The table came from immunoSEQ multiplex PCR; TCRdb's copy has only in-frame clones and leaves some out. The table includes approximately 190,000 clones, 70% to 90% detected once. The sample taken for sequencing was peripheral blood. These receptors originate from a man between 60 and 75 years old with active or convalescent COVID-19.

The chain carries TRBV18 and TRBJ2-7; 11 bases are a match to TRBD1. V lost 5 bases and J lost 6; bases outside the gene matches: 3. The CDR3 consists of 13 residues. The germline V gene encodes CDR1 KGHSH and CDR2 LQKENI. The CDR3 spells CASSGQGAGEQYF. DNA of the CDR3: TGTGCCAGCTCAGGACAGGGGGCTGGCGAGCAGTACTTC.

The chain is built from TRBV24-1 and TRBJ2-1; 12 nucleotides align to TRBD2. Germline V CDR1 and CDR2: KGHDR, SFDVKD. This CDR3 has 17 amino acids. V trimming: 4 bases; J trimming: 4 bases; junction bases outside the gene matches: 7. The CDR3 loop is CATSETPTSGGYNEQFF. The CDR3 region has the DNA TGTGCCACCAGTGAAACTCCGACTAGCGGGGGATACAATGAGCAGTTCTTC.

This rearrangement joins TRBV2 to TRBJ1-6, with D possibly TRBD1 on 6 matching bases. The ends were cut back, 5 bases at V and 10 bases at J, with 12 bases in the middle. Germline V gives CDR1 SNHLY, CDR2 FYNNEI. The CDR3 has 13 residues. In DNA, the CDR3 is TGTGCCAGCAGTTCAGGGGCGAAGTCACCCCTCCACTTT. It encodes CASSSGAKSPLHF.

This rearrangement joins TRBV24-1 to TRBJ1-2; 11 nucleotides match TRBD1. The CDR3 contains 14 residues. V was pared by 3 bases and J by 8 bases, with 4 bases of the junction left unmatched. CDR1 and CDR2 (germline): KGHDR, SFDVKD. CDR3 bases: TGTGCCACCAGTGATCAGGACAGGGGGCGAGGCTACACCTTC. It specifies CATSDQDRGRGYTF.

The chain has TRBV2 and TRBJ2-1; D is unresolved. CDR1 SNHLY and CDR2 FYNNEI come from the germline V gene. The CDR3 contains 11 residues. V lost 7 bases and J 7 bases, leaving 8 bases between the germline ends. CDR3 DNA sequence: TGTGCCAGCACGAACTTTAATGAGCAGTTCTTC. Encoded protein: CASTNFNEQFF.

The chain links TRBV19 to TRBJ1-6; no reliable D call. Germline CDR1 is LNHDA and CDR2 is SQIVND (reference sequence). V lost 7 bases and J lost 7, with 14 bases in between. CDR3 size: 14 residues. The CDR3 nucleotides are TGTGCCAGTACCACGTTCATGGGCAATTCACCCCTCCACTTT. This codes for CASTTFMGNSPLHF.

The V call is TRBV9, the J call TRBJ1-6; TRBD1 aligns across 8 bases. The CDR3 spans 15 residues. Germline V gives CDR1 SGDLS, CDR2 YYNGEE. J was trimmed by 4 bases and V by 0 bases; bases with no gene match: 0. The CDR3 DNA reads TGTGCCAGCAGCGTAGGGGACAGGTATAATTCACCCCTCCACTTT. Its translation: CASSVGDRYNSPLHF.

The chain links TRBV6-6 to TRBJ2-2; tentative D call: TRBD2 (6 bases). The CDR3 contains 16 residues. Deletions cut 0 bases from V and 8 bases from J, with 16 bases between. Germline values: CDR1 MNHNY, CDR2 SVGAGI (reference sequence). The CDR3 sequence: CASSYSRSGASGELFF. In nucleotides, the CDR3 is TGTGCCAGCAGTTACTCGAGGTCGGGAGCCTCTGGGGAGCTGTTTTTT.

Written as DNA, the CDR3 is TGTGCCAGCAGCGTAGGAGGGTACCCAAACTATGGCTACACCTTC. Translated, it gives CASSVGGYPNYGYTF. This chain joins TRBV9 and TRBJ1-2; no definite D call. The CDR3 runs to 15 residues. The germline V gene encodes CDR1 SGDLS and CDR2 YYNGEE. V was cut by 0 bases and J by 2 bases, with 11 bases left in between.

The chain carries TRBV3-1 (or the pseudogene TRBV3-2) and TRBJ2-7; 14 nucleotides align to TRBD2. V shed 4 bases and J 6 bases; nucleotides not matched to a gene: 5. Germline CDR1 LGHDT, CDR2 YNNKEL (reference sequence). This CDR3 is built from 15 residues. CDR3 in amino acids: CASSRLAGGRAEQYF. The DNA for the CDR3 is TGTGCCAGCAGCCGACTAGCGGGGGGGCGAGCCGAGCAGTACTTC.

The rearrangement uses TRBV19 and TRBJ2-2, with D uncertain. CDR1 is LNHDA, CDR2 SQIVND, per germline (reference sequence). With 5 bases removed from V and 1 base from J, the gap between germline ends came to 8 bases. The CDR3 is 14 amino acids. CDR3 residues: CASSVKQNTGELFF. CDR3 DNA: TGTGCCAGTAGTGTGAAACAGAACACCGGGGAGCTGTTTTTT. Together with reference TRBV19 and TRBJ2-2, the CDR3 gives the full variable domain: DGGITQSPKYLFRKEGQNVTLSCEQNLNHDAMYWYRQDPGQGLRLIYYSQIVNDFQKGDIAEGYSVSREKKESFPLTVTSAQKNPTAFYLCASSVKQNTGELFFGEGSRLTVL.

The CDR3 sequence: CASSNPDAGTEAFF. In DNA, the CDR3 is TGTGCCAGCAGCAACCCCGACGCAGGGACTGAAGCTTTCTTT. The chain joins TRBV6-5 to TRBJ1-1; TRBD1 might be the D (5 bases). Between the trimmed V and J ends, which lost 6 bases and 5 bases, there was a span of 16 bases. Germline values: CDR1 MNHEY, CDR2 SVGAGI. There are 14 residues in the CDR3.

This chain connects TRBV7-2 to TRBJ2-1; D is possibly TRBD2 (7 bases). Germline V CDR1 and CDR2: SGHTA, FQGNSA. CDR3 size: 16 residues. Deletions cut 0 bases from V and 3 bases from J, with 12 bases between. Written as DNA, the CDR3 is TGTGCCAGCAGCTTAGCCCTAAGGGGGGGCTACAATGAGCAGTTCTTC. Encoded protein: CASSLALRGGYNEQFF.

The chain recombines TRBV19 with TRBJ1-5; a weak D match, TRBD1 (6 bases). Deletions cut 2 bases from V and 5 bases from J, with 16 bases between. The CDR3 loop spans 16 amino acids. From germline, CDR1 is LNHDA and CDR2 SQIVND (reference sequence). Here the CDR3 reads CASSIWGGPGDQPQHF. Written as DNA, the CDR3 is TGTGCCAGTAGTATATGGGGGGGCCCTGGGGATCAGCCCCAGCATTTT.

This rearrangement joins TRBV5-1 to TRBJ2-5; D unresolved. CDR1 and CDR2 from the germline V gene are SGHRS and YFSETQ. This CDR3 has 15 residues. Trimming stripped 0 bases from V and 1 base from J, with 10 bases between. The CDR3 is CASSLDRPSQETQYF. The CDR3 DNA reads TGCGCCAGCAGCTTGGACCGTCCCAGCCAAGAGACCCAGTACTTC.

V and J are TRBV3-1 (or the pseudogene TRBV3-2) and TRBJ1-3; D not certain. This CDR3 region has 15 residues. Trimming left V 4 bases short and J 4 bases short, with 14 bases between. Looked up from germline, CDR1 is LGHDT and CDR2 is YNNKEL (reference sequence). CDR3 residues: CASSPRVLAGNTIYF. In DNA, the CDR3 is TGTGCCAGCAGCCCAAGGGTACTAGCCGGAAACACCATATATTTT.

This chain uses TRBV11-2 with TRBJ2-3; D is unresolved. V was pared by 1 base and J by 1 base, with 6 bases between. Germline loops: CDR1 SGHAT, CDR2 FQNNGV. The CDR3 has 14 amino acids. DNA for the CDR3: TGTGCCAGCAGCTTAGCTGCGGGCACAGATACGCAGTATTTT. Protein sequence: CASSLAAGTDTQYF.

DNA for the CDR3: TGTGCCAGCAGTGGCACAGGGGGACCGCAGTACTTC. As protein: CASSGTGGPQYF. The rearrangement uses TRBV25-1 and TRBJ2-7; 8 bases are shared with TRBD1. V lost 4 bases to trimming and J lost 9 bases; unmatched junction nucleotides: 5. The CDR3 has 12 residues. The germline gives CDR1 MGHDK, CDR2 SYGVNS.

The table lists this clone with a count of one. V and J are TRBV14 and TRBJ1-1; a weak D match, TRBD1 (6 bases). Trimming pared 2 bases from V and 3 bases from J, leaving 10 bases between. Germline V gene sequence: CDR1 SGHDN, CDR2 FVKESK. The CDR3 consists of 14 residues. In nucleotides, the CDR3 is TGTGCCAGCAGCCAACTAGGGGGGGACACTGAAGCTTTCTTT. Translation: CASSQLGGDTEAFF. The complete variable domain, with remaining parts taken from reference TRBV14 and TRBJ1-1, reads EAGVTQFPSHSVIEKGQTVTLRCDPISGHDNLYWYRRVMGKEIKFLLHFVKESKQDESGMPNNRFLAERTGGTYSTLKVQPAELEDSGVYFCASSQLGGDTEAFFGQGTRLTVV.

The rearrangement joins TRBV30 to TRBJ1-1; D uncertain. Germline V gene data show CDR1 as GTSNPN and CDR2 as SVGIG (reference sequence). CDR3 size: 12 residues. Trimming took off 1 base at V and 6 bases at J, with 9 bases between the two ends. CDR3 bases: TGTGCCTGGAGTGCACAGACCCCTGAAGCTTTCTTT. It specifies CAWSAQTPEAFF.

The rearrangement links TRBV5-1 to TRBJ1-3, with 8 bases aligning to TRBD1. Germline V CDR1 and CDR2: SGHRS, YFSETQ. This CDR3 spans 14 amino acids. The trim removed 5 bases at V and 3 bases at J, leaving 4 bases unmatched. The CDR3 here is CASSVRGLGNTIYF. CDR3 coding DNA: TGCGCCAGCAGTGTCAGGGGGCTTGGAAACACCATATATTTT.